Listed below are T cell receptor beta chains from one sample, sequenced in a study of shared clonotypes between healthy human individuals. Only in-frame clones appear in the TCRdb table, and some are missing; sequencing was by immunoSEQ multiplex PCR. This table has some 2 million clones, 85% to 95% appearing once. The sequenced material came from naive CD8+ T cells sorted from blood. The receptors were sampled from a man younger than 35 in good health. The CDR3 runs from the conserved cysteine through the conserved F or W. A D gene is named only where the DNA matches it firmly. Clone size is shown for a subset of rows, as once, few, many or a class of expanded clone.

D gene: TRBD1; J gene: TRBJ2-5; V gene: TRBV5-4; clone size: NA; CDR3 DNA: TGTGCCAGCAGCTTGGCCGGACAGGACAACCAAGAGACCCAGTACTTC; CDR3 protein: CASSLAGQDNQETQYF
D gene: TRBD1; J gene: TRBJ1-1; V gene: TRBV2; clone size: NA; CDR3 DNA: TGTGCCAGCAGTGAAGCGGGTAGACAGGGGAACACTGAAGCTTTCTTT; CDR3 protein: CASSEAGRQGNTEAFF
D gene: TRBD2; J gene: TRBJ2-7; V gene: TRBV9; clone size: NA; CDR3 DNA: TGTGCCAGCAGCCATTCCGCTGTAGCGGGAGGTTACGAGCAGTACTTC; CDR3 protein: CASSHSAVAGGYEQYF
D gene: NA; J gene: TRBJ1-5; V gene: TRBV4-1; clone size: NA; CDR3 DNA: TGCGCCAGCAGCCAAGCGGGTCAGCCCCAGCATTTT; CDR3 protein: CASSQAGQPQHF
D gene: NA; J gene: TRBJ1-3; V gene: TRBV4-3; clone size: NA; CDR3 DNA: TGCGCCAGCAGCCTGGACAGTTTCTCTGGAAACACCATATATTTT; CDR3 protein: CASSLDSFSGNTIYF
D gene: TRBD1; J gene: TRBJ1-1; V gene: TRBV10-3; clone size: NA; CDR3 DNA: TGTGCCATCAGGGAAGCCCAGGGACAGGGGACTGAAGCTTTCTTT; CDR3 protein: CAIREAQGQGTEAFF
D gene: NA; J gene: TRBJ2-5; V gene: TRBV7-9; clone size: NA; CDR3 DNA: TGTGCCAGCAGCTTGGATCGGGAGACCCAGTACTTC; CDR3 protein: CASSLDRETQYF
D gene: TRBD1; J gene: TRBJ2-1; V gene: TRBV11-2; clone size: once; CDR3 DNA: TGTGCCAGCAGCGAGGGTCCGGGGACAGGGGTACCCAATGAGCAGTTCTTC; CDR3 protein: CASSEGPGTGVPNEQFF
D gene: NA; J gene: TRBJ1-2; V gene: TRBV19; clone size: once; CDR3 DNA: TGTGCCAGTACCTACCTCCTAGACCGGGACGGCAACTATGGCTACACCTTC; CDR3 protein: CASTYLLDRDGNYGYTF
D gene: TRBD2; J gene: TRBJ2-7; V gene: TRBV28; clone size: NA; CDR3 DNA: TGTGCCAGCAGCCAGCCGTTTGCTAGCGGGACCTACGAGCAGTACTTC; CDR3 protein: CASSQPFASGTYEQYF